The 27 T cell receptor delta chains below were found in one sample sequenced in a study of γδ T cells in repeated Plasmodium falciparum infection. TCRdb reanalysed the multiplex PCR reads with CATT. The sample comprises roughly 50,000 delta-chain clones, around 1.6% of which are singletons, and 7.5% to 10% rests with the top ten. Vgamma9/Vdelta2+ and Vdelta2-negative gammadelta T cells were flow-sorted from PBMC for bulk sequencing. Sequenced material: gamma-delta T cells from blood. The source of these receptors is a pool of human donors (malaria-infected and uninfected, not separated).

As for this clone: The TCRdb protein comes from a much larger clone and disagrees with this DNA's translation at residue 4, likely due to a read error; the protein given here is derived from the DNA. CDR3 sequence: CACGTLLRESLGVDKLIF. As DNA, the CDR3 is TGTGCCTGTGGCACTCTCCTACGTGAGTCACTGGGGGTCGATAAACTCATCTTT. This sequence joins TRDV2 and TRDJ1; 8 nucleotides line up with TRDD3. Germline matching of the DNA provided the J gene here, since TCRdb leaves it blank. Trimming removed 5 bases from V and 4 bases from J; junction bases left unmatched: 20. This CDR3 has 18 amino acids. Looked up from germline, CDR1 is GEAIGNYY and CDR2 is EKD.

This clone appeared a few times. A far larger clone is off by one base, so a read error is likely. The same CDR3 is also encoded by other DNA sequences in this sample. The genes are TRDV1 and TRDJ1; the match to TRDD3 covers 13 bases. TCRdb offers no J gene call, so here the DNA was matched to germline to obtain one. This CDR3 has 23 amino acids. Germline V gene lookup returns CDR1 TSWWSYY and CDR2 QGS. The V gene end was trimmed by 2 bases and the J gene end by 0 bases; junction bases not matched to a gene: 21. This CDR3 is CALGEGDPEYWGIRSVDTDKLIF. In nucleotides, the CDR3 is TGTGCTCTTGGGGAAGGGGACCCCGAGTACTGGGGGATACGATCGGTAGACACCGATAAACTCATCTTT.

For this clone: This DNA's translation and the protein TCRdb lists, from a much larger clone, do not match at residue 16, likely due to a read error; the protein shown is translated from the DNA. CDR3 sequence reads: CALGDLTFLPIPIHRDDELIF. The CDR3, as DNA: TGTGCTCTTGGGGACCTTACCTTCCTCCCAATACCTATCCACCGCGACGATGAACTCATCTTT. V usage is TRDV1 and J usage is TRDJ1; 7 positions match TRDD2. Germline CDR1 TSWWSYY, CDR2 QGS. The CDR3 extends over 21 amino acids.

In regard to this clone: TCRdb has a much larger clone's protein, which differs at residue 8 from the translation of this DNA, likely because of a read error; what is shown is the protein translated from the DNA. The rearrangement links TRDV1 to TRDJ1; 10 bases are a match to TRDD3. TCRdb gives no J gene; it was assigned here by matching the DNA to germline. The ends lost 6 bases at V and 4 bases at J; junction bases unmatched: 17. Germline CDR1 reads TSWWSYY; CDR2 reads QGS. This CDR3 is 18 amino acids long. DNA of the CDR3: TGTGCTCTTGGTATTCACGACCGTGGGGGGGATACGAACGATAAACTCATCTTT. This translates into CALGIHDRGGDTNDKLIF.

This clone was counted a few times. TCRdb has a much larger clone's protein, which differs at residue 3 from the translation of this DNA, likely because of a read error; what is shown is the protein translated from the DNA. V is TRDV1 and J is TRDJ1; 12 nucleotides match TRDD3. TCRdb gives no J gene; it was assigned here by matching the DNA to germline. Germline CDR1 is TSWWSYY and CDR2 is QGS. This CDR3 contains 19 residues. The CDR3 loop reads CAPGELVRILGDTGDKLIF. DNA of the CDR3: TGTGCTCCTGGGGAACTGGTCCGAATACTGGGGGATACCGGGGATAAACTCATCTTT.

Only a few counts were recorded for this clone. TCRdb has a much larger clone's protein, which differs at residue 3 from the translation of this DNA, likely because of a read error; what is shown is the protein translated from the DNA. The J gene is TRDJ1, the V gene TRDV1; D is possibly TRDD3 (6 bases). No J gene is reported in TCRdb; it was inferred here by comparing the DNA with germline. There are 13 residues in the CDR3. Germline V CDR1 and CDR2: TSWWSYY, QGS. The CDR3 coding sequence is TGTGCTCCTGGGGAAGTAATTCACGATAAACTCATCTTT. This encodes CAPGEVIHDKLIF.

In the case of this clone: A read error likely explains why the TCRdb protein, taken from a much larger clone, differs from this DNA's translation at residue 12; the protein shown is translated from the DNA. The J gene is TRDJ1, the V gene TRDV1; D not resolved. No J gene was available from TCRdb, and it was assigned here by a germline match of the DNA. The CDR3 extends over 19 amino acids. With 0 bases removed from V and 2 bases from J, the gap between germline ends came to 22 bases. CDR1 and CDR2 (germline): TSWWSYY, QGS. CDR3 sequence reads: CALGELESSRSSITDKLIF. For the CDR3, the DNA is TGTGCTCTTGGGGAACTAGAGTCGTCCCGGTCCTCTATTACCGATAAACTCATCTTT.

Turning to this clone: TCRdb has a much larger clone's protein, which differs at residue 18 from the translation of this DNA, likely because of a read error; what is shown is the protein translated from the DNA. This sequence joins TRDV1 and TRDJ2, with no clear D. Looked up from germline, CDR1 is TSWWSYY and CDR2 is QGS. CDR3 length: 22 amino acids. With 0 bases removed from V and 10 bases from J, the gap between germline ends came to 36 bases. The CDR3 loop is CALGELATTLRSERQRAEQLFF. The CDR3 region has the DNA TGTGCTCTTGGGGAACTAGCTACCACTTTGCGATCGGAACGCCAAAGGGCAGAACAACTCTTCTTT.

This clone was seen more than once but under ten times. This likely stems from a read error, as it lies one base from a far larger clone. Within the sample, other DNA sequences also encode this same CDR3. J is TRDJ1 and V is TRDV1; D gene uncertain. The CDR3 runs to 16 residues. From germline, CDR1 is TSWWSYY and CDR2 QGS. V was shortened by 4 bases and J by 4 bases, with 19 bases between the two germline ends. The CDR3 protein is CALGGTSPPTNDKLIF. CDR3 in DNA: TGTGCTCTTGGGGGTACTTCTCCGCCAACCAACGATAAACTCATCTTT.

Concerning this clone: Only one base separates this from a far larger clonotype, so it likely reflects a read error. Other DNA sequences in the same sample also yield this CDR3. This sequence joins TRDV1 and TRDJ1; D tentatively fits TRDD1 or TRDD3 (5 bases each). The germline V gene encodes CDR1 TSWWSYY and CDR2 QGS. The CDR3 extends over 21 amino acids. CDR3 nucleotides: TGTGCTCTTGGGGAAATTGGCCTAAATACCCTTACTGGAGGATGTTCCGACAAACTCATCTTT. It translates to CALGEIGLNTLTGGCSDKLIF.

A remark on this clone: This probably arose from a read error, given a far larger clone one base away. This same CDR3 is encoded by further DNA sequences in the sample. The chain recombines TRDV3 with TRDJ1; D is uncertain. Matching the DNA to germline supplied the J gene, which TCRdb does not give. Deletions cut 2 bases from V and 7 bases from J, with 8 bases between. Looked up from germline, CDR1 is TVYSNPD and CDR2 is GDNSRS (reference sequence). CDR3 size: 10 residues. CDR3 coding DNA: TGTGCCTTTCGATTAAGTAAACTCATCTTT. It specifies CAFRLSKLIF. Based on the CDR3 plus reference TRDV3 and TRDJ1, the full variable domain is CDKVTQSSPDQTVASGSEVVLLCTYDTVYSNPDLFWYRIRPDYSFQFVFYGDNSRSEGADFTQGRFSVKHILTQKAFHLVISPVRTEDSATYYCAFRLSKLIFGKGTRVTVEP.

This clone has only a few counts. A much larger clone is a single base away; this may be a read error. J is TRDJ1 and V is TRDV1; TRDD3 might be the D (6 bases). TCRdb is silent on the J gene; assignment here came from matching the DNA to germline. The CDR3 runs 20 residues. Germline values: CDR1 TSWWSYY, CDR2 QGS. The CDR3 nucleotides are TGTGCTCTGGGGGAGCACCCCTCGTATCAAATTACTTCGTACACCGATAAACTCATCTTT. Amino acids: CALGEHPSYQITSYTDKLIF.

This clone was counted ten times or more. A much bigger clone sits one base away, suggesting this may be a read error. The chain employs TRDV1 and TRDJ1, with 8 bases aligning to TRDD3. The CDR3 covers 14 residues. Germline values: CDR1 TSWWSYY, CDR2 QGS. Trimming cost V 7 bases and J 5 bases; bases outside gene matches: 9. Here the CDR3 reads CALERTGGTDKLIF. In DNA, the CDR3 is TGTGCTCTTGAACGAACTGGGGGCACTGATAAACTCATCTTT.

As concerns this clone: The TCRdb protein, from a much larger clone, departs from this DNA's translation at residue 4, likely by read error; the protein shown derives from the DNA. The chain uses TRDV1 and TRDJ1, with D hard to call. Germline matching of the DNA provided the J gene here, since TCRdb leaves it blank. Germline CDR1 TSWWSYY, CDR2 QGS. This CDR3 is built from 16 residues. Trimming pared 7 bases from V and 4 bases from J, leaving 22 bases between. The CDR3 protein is CALEQPWARRNDKLIF. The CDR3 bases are TGTGCTCTTGAGCAGCCTTGGGCGCGGAGGAACGATAAACTCATCTTT.

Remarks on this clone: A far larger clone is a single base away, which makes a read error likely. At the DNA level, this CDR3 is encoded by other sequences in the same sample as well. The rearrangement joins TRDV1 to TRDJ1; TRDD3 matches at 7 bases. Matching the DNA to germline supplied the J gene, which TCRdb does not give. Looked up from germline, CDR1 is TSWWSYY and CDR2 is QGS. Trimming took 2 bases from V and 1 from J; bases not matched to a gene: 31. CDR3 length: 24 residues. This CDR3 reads CALGEGEGTVIPVLGIACTDKLIF. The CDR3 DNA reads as TGTGCTCTTGGGGAAGGGGAAGGAACTGTCATTCCAGTACTGGGGATTGCCTGCACCGATAAACTCATCTTT.

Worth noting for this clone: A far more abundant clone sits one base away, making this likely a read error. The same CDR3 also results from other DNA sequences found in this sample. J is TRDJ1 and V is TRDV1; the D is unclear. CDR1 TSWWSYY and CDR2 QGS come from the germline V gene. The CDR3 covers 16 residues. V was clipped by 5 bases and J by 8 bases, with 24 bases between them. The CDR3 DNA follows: TGTGCTCTTGGGCTACTCTCCGCCGCGCCGTCGTTCAAACTCATCTTT. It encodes CALGLLSAAPSFKLIF.

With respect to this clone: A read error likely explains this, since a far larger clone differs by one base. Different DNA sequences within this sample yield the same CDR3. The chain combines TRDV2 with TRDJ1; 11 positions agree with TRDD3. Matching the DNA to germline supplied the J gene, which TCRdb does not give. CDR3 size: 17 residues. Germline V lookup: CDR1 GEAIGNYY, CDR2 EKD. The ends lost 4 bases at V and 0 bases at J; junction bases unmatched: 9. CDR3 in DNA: TGTGCCTGTGATAAACTGGGGGATAAAACTAACACCGATAAACTCATCTTT. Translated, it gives CACDKLGDKTNTDKLIF.

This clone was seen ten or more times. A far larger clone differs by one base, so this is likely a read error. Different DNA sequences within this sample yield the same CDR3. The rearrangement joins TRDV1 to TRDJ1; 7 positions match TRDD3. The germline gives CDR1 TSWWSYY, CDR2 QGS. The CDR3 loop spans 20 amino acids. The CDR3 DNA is TGTGCCCTTAGCCCCTTGTCCTGGGGGTCCCCCGGTTGGTACACCGATAAACTCATCTTT. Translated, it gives CALSPLSWGSPGWYTDKLIF.

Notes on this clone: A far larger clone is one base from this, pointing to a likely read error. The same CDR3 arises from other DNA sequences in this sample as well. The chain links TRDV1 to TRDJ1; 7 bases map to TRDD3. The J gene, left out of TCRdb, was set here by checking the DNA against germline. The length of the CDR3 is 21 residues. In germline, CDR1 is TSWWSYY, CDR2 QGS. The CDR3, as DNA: TGTGCCCTTGGGGTTTCGCCTACTCTATCTTACTGGGGATTTTACACCGATAAACTCATCTTT. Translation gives CALGVSPTLSYWGFYTDKLIF.

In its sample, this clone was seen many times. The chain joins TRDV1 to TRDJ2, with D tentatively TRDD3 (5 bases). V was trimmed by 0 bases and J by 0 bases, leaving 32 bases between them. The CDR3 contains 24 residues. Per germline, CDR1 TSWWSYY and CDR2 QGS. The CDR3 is CALGELESGPRPFWDSTLTAQLFF. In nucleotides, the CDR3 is TGTGCTCTTGGGGAACTAGAGTCCGGCCCAAGGCCCTTTTGGGATTCAACTTTGACAGCACAACTCTTCTTT.

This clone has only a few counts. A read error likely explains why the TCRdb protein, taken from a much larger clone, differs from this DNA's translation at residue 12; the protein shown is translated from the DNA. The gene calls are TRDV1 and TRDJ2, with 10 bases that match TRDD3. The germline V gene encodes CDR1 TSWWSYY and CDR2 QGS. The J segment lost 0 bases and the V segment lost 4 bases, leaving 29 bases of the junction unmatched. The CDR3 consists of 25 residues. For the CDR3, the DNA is TGTGCTCTTGGGGGGGCTGGGGTTACTGGGGGATCGAGGGCTCAAGGATTTGCTTTGACAGCACAACTCTTCTTT. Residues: CALGGAGVTGGSRAQGFALTAQLFF.

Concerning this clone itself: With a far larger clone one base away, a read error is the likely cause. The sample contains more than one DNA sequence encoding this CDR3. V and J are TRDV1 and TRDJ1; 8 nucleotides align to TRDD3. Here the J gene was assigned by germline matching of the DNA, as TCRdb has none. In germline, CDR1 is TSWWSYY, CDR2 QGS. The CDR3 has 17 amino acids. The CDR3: CALGELGLGYAADKLIF. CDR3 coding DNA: TGCGCTCTTGGGGAACTAGGGCTGGGATACGCGGCCGATAAACTCATCTTT.

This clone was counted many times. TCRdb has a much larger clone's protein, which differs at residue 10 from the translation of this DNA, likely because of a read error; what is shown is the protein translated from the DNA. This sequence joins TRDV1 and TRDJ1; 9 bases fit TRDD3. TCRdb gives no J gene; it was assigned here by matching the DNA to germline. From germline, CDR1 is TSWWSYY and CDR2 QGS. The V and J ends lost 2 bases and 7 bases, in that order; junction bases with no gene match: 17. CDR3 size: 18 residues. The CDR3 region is CALGETQELPGDTLKLIF. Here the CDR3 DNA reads TGTGCTCTTGGGGAAACGCAGGAACTACCGGGGGATACCCTTAAACTCATCTTT.

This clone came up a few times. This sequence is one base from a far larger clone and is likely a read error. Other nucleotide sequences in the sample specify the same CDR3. The CDR3 bases are TGTGCTCTTGGAAGGGTCGCTGGGACCCCAGGACTCATCTTT. It encodes CALGRVAGTPGLIF. The chain has TRDV1 and TRDJ1, with D possibly being TRDD3 (5 bases). In the absence of a J gene in TCRdb, the DNA was matched to germline to assign it here. The CDR3 spans 14 residues. Deletions cut 6 bases from V and 10 bases from J, with 21 bases between. Germline V gives CDR1 TSWWSYY, CDR2 QGS.

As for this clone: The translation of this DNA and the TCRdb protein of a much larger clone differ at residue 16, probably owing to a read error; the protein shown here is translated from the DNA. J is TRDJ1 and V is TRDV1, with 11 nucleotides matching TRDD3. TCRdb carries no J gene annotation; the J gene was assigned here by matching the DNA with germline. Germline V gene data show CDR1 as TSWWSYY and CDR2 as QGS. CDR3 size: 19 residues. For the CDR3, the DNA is TGTGCTCTTGGGGAACTGTGTTCTTGGGGGATACGGGACGGCGATGAACTCATCTTT. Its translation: CALGELCSWGIRDGDELIF.

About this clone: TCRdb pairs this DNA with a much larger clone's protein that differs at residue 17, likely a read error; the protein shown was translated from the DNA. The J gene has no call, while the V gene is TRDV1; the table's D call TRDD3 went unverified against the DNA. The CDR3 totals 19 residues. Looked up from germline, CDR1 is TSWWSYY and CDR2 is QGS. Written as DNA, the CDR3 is TGTGCTCTCGAACCTTCACTCGGGGGGACATCCTGGGACACCCGACAGACGTTTTTC. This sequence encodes CALEPSLGGTSWDTRQTFF.

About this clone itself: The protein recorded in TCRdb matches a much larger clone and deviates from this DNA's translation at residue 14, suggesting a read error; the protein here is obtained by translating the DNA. CDR3: CALGPEAGSYTDKPIF. As DNA, the CDR3 is TGTGCTCTTGGTCCGGAGGCGGGCTCGTACACCGATAAACCCATCTTT. The V gene is TRDV1, but the J gene lacks a call. CDR3 size: 16 residues. Germline CDR1 is TSWWSYY and CDR2 is QGS.